This T cell receptor beta chain was documented in a study of identical twins (dated by TCRdb to 2016 to 2017). A note on the overall study: To test whether fetal clonotypes persist, this study deep-sequenced TCR alpha and beta repertoires from monozygotic twins, from unrelated adults of various ages, and from cord blood. Replicate twin experiments were performed at different times using different library preparation protocols to rule out contamination.

Every donor in the study was a healthy Caucasian. Three pairs of female monozygotic twins, all aged about 18 to 29 years, were included in the twin cohort. CD4+ and CD8+ T cell populations were isolated with positive isolation kits from Invitrogen. Receptor amplification or capture employed 5' RACE. The instrument was an Illumina HiSeq 2000. A universal primer binding site was introduced by template switching, and a unique molecular identifier was present in the final cDNA, enabling accurate counting of TCR cDNA molecules. Specific primers in the conserved constant-segment region were used to synthesize first-strand cDNA for TCR alpha and beta chains. To control for contamination, every cDNA library was double barcoded, receiving both a SMART-Mk sample barcode and Illumina barcodes. TruSeq adapter sequences and Illumina sample barcodes were added in two successive PCR steps. TCR alpha and beta cDNA libraries were sequenced on the Illumina HiSeq platform with custom primers. From the authors' description of their analysis: Raw reads were processed with MiGEC to extract unique molecular identifiers, and MiXCR was used to determine CDR3 positions. For each individual, recombination models were inferred using an EM algorithm with the repgenHMM and IGoR tools. Shared clonotypes were analyzed with the tcR package in R, and sharing was normalized by the product of cloneset sizes. To study raw recombination free of thymic and clonal selection effects, out-of-frame nonproductive sequences were analyzed. Clones were called with MiXCR by TCRdb after fastp trimmed the public reads at Q25, and only in-frame beta chains were retained. Each CDR3 protein appears once, grouped with its most common genes and DNA. It is TCRdb's table, rather than the study itself, that gives the V and J calls and clone size. This sample holds a few hundred thousand distinct CDR3 sequences; about 8% were observed only once. The biggest ten clones account for 2.5% to 3.5% of the sample.

The CDR1 and CDR2 encoded by the germline V gene are MNHEY and SVGEGT. The junction shows trimming of 4 bases on V and 5 bases on J, plus 15 bases between the germline ends. Reading from cysteine to phenylalanine, the CDR3 counts 15 amino acids. Left in the record is the CDR3 DNA by itself, 45 bases read in frame from the first base. Comment on this clonotype: Its cognate antigen has yet to be identified. One base away there is no much larger clone; base qualities are not given.

Overall study results and their limits: Recombination models systematically underestimated out-of-frame TCR alpha sharing in monozygotic twins but agreed with sharing between unrelated individuals. Because the same donors could not be followed over many years, the conclusions depended on cross-sectional statistical analysis. The excess sharing between twins in beta out-of-frame sequences was weaker because fewer shared sequences reduced the signal-to-noise ratio. Compared with coincidental sharing between unrelated individuals, out-of-frame TCR alpha sequences shared between twins had an excess of sequences with low generation probability. Abundant cord blood beta clonotypes had fewer insertions, young adult naive repertoires showed a similar but weaker trend, and memory repertoires showed no such trend. Invariant T cells such as MAIT and iNKT could partly confound zero-insertion analyses, though diverse VJ usage argued against this for most clonotypes.

The same sample was also studied in work on yellow fever vaccine responses in identical twins. The other study reports the following: The T cell response to vaccination in identical twins was reported by the authors to appear partly convergent and partly personalized. Focusing on identical twins, the study followed the T cell clones that responded to the vaccine, and did so with precision.

The sequencing input was CD8+ T cells sorted from blood. The source is a woman aged 18-35 years in good health. The chain joins TRBV6-2 or TRBV6-3 to TRBJ2-1, with no reliable assignment of the D segment. CDR3 sequence: CASSLNRRANNEQFF. The nucleotide sequence reads TGTGCCAGCAGTTTGAATCGCCGCGCCAACAATGAGCAGTTCTTC.